These T cell receptor beta chains were read from a single sample in a study of control samples from healthy donors and cancer patients. The repertoire was sequenced with immunoSEQ multiplex PCR; TCRdb's copy has only in-frame clones and lacks some. The sample shows under 200,000 clones, approximately 94% of them seen only once. The sample taken for sequencing was PBMCs. These receptors were taken from a man in his 60s with colorectal cancer. Each CDR3 is given with its conserved first and last residue. Each record gives: J gene, V gene, clone size, D gene, CDR3 DNA, CDR3 protein. D genes are given only for firm matches. Clone size appears in some rows only: once, few, many, or a class for an expanded clone.

TRBJ2-7 | TRBV4-2 | once | NA | TGTGCCAGCAGCCAAGATGCTGCGGGCAGCTCCTACGAGCAGTACTTC | CASSQDAAGSSYEQYF
TRBJ1-3 | TRBV7-9 | NA | NA | TGTGCCAGCAGCTTAGTGGGGAGGTATGGAAACACCATATATTTT | CASSLVGRYGNTIYF
TRBJ1-5 | TRBV11-2 | few | NA | TGTGCCAGCAGCTTAGGGGGGGACATTGCGCAGCATTTT | CASSLGGDIAQHF
TRBJ1-4 | TRBV6-5 | once | NA | TGTGCCAGCAGTTACTCGCCGGGGGCGGGGGAAAAACTGTTTTTT | CASSYSPGAGEKLFF
TRBJ1-6 | TRBV6-1 | NA | NA | TGTGCCAGCAGTGAATATCGGACCGGGGTTTCACCCCTCCACTTT | CASSEYRTGVSPLHF
TRBJ2-5 | TRBV5-1 | NA | NA | TGCGCCAGCCGACCCTCCACGGATGGAGAGACCCAGTACTTC | CASRPSTDGETQYF
TRBJ1-4 | TRBV4-1 | NA | NA | TGCGCCAGCAGCCAAGAAGGGAACATGGGAGAAAAACTGTTTTTT | CASSQEGNMGEKLFF
TRBJ1-6 | TRBV4-1 | NA | NA | TGCGCCAGCAGCCAAGAACGGGACATTTGGTCCTATAATTCACCCCTCCACTTT | CASSQERDIWSYNSPLHF
TRBJ1-1 | TRBV5-1 | NA | NA | TGCGCCAGCAGCTTGGGACAGCTGACTAGTGAAGCTTTCTTT | CASSLGQLTSEAFF
TRBJ2-3 | TRBV9 | NA | NA | TGTGCCAGCAGCGTAGGGACGGGAGATACGCAGTATTTT | CASSVGTGDTQYF
TRBJ2-2 | TRBV2 | NA | NA | TGTGCCAGCAGTGAACCCGTTCTGAACACCGGGGAGCTGTTTTTT | CASSEPVLNTGELFF
TRBJ1-6 | TRBV5-1 | NA | NA | TGCGCCAGCAGCCTAGACAGCCTTAATTCACCCCTCCACTTT | CASSLDSLNSPLHF
TRBJ2-5 | TRBV29-1 | NA | NA | TGCAGCGTCTTGGAGGGGGGGCGCCCCCAAGAGACCCAGTACTTC | CSVLEGGRPQETQYF
TRBJ2-7 | TRBV4-1 | NA | TRBD1 | TGCGCCAGCAGCCAAGGGCAGGGGGCGTACGAGCAGTACTTC | CASSQGQGAYEQYF
TRBJ2-5 | TRBV19 | NA | NA | TGTGCCAGTAGTAGAGGGGCGGGGGAGACCCAGTACTTC | CASSRGAGETQYF
TRBJ2-1 | TRBV5-1 | once | TRBD2 | TGCGCCAGCAGCCTTAGCGGGGGACAATACAATGAGCAGTTCTTC | CASSLSGGQYNEQFF
TRBJ2-6 | TRBV19 | NA | NA | TGTGCCAGTAGCTCACAGAGGTCCCCTGGGGCCAACGTCCTGACTTTC | CASSSQRSPGANVLTF
TRBJ1-6 | TRBV28 | few | NA | TGTGCCAGCAAAATAGCTTTACAGGAGACTTCACCCCTCCACTTT | CASKIALQETSPLHF
TRBJ2-7 | TRBV30 | NA | TRBD2 | TGTGCCTGGAGCGGGGGACTAGCGGGGATCTCCTACGAGCAGTACTTC | CAWSGGLAGISYEQYF
TRBJ1-4 | TRBV5-1 | NA | NA | TGCGCCAGCAGCTTGTCCGGAGTTAATGAAAAACTGTTTTTT | CASSLSGVNEKLFF
TRBJ1-3 | TRBV5-4 | NA | TRBD1 | TGTGCCAGCAGTCGACAGGGCGGTGGAAACACCATATATTTT | CASSRQGGGNTIYF
TRBJ1-1 | TRBV19 | NA | NA | TGTGCCACCAGGACCTCCTGGGGGGGAACTGAAGCTTTCTTT | CATRTSWGGTEAFF
TRBJ2-1 | TRBV5-4 | once | TRBD1 | TGTGCCAGCAGCCGCCGACAGGGGGACAATGAGCAGTTCTTC | CASSRRQGDNEQFF
TRBJ1-1 | TRBV3-1/TRBV3-2 | once | NA | TGTGCCAGCAGCCAAGCAAACTACCGATTACGGGGTCTTGAAGCTTTCTTT | CASSQANYRLRGLEAFF
TRBJ2-7 | TRBV29-1 | NA | NA | TGCAGCGTTGTCTTCACCTACGAGCAGTACTTC | CSVVFTYEQYF
TRBJ1-4 | TRBV2 | NA | TRBD1 | TGTGCCAGCAGTGAAGGACAGGGGGGTGAAAAACTGTTTTTT | CASSEGQGGEKLFF
TRBJ2-5 | TRBV18 | NA | NA | TGTGCCAGCTCACCACCGATTAGTCCAGAGACCCAGTACTTC | CASSPPISPETQYF
TRBJ1-1 | TRBV19 | NA | NA | TGTGCCAGTAGTATCCTAGGGGGTATGAACACTGAAGCTTTCTTT | CASSILGGMNTEAFF
TRBJ1-5 | TRBV27 | few | NA | TGTGCCAGCAGTTTAGGGTTTCAACAGCCCCAGCATTTT | CASSLGFQQPQHF
TRBJ2-7 | TRBV19 | NA | TRBD2 | TGTGCCAGTAGCCAACATCCTCCCTATAGCGGGGGAAACTACGAGCAGTACTTC | CASSQHPPYSGGNYEQYF
TRBJ2-7 | TRBV21-1 | NA | NA | TGTGCCAGCAGCAGAGCCTCCAGGGACGGCTTTTACGAGCAGTACTTC | CASSRASRDGFYEQYF
TRBJ2-7 | TRBV19 | NA | TRBD2 | TGTGCCAGTAGTAACGGACTAGCGGAGCCCTTTTTCGAGCAGTACTTC | CASSNGLAEPFFEQYF
TRBJ1-2 | TRBV18 | NA | NA | TGTGCCAGCTCACCGACAGATCCCTCAGGGAAATATGGCTACACCTTC | CASSPTDPSGKYGYTF
TRBJ2-7 | TRBV2 | NA | NA | TGTGCCAGCAGTGAATTCAGCTACGAGCAGTACTTC | CASSEFSYEQYF
TRBJ1-5 | TRBV6-2/TRBV6-3 | NA | NA | TGTGCCAGCAGTAAACTACAGGGTAACAATCAGCCCCAGCATTTT | CASSKLQGNNQPQHF
TRBJ2-3 | TRBV19 | NA | NA | TGTGCCAGTAGTCACCCCCAGGGGTCTAGCACAGATACGCAGTATTTT | CASSHPQGSSTDTQYF
TRBJ1-4 | TRBV19 | NA | NA | TGTGCCAGTATGAGGGCCTTTAATGAAAAACTGTTTTTT | CASMRAFNEKLFF
TRBJ1-5 | TRBV19 | NA | NA | TGTGCCAGTAGTATTAGGCAGGGTGGTCAGCCCCAGCATTTT | CASSIRQGGQPQHF
TRBJ1-3 | TRBV20-1 | NA | NA | TGCAGTGCTGCAGGTGGAAACACCATATATTTT | CSAAGGNTIYF
TRBJ1-6 | TRBV6-5 | NA | TRBD1 | TGTGCCAGCAGCTGGGGACAGGCCTCAAATTCACCCCTCCACTTT | CASSWGQASNSPLHF
TRBJ1-3 | TRBV2 | NA | NA | TGTGCCAGCAGTGCGGTCCTCTCTGGAAACACCATATATTTT | CASSAVLSGNTIYF
TRBJ1-2 | TRBV11-2 | NA | TRBD1 | TGTGCCAGCAGCTTAGGCCCGGGACAGGGCTATGGCTACACCTTC | CASSLGPGQGYGYTF
TRBJ2-6 | TRBV3-1/TRBV3-2 | NA | NA | TGTGCCAGCAGCCAAGACCGCTCTGGGGCCAACGTCCTGACTTTC | CASSQDRSGANVLTF
TRBJ2-2 | TRBV6-6 | NA | TRBD2 | TGTGCCAGCAGTTACAGCGGGGTAGCCGGGGAGCTGTTTTTT | CASSYSGVAGELFF
TRBJ1-2 | TRBV3-1/TRBV3-2 | once | TRBD1 | TGTGCCAGCAGCCGGCGGACAGGGGGTATTTTACATGGCTACACCTTC | CASSRRTGGILHGYTF
TRBJ2-6 | TRBV7-9 | NA | NA | TGTGCCAGCAGCAGCAAGTGGGCTGGGGCCAACGTCCTGACTTTC | CASSSKWAGANVLTF